The entry below gives a single TCR beta chain sequence along with its context. The data belong to a study of blood T cell repertoires in COVID-19. Study-level information: There were acute and convalescent COVID-19 samples, and they came from the United States, Italy and Spain. Sources were T cells, B-cell-depleted T cells, or PBMCs; the material itself was cDNA or gDNA.

Germline V gives CDR1 WNHNN, CDR2 SYGVQD (reference sequence). CDR3 length: 19 residues. The V gene end was trimmed by 3 bases and the J gene end by 3 bases; junction bases not matched to a gene: 17. Per the authors' pipeline: Estimates of nucleated cell counts were drawn from the amplification of reference gene primers. Generated by immunoSEQ multiplex PCR, the TCRdb table keeps only in-frame clones and is missing some. That table supplies the V and J calls and clone size; D and trimming were determined from the DNA. The sample has around 170,000 clones, 65% to 85% seen once; the top ten hold less than 3.5%.

The TCR was taken from a woman aged 55-70 years with acute or convalescent COVID-19. The gene calls are TRBV10-1 and TRBJ1-3; 7 bases align to TRBD1. The sequenced sample consisted of peripheral blood. The CDR3 loop is CASSERQGEGKALGNTIYF. The CDR3 DNA reads TGCGCCAGCAGTGAACGACAGGGCGAGGGGAAAGCTCTTGGAAACACCATATATTTT.